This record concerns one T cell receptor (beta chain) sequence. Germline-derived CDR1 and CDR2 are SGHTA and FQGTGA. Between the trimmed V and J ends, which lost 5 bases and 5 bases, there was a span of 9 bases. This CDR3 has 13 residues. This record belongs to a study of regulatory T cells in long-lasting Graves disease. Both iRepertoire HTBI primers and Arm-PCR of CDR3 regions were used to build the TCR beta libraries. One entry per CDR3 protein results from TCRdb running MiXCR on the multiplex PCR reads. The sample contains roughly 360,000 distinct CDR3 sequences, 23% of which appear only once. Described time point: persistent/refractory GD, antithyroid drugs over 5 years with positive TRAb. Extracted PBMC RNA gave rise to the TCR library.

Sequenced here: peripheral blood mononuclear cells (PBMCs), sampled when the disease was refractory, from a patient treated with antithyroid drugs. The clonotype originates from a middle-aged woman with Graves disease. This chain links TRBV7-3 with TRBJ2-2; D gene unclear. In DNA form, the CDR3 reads TGTGCCAGCAGCCTCGCCCTGACCGGGGAGCTGTTTTTT. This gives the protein CASSLALTGELFF. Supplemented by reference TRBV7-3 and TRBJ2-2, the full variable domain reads GAGVSQTPSNKVTEKGKYVELRCDPISGHTALYWYRQSLGQGPEFLIYFQGTGAADDSGLPNDRFFAVRPEGSVSTLKIQRTERGDSAVYLCASSLALTGELFFGEGSRLTVL.